This T cell receptor beta chain was recovered during a study of cytomegalovirus exposure and HLA in healthy donors. Separate from the roughly 720-subject first cohort was the approximately 130-subject validation cohort, to which the donors belonged. The study's findings and limits: It was reportedly the case that the classifier diagnosed cytomegalovirus status with high specificity and sensitivity. It was found in a later analysis that first-cohort TCR clusters tended to co-occur in the 130 or so validation repertoires. Overall, approximately 150 TCR beta chains were annotated as cytomegalovirus-associated.

V was pared by 0 bases and J by 16 bases, with 13 bases between. This CDR3 has 12 residues. Germline V CDR1 and CDR2: ENHRY, SYGVKD. TCRdb's copy holds only in-frame clones and misses some; the assay was immunoSEQ multiplex PCR. The data hold 60,000 or so clones, with 90% to 95% observed a single time. Concerning this clone: The antigen is unknown.

The chain carries TRBV10-3 and TRBJ2-1, with a weak D call TRBD2 (6 bases). What was sequenced was PBMCs. This receptor was identified in a woman aged 30 to 39 in good health and CMV-seronegative. The CDR3 spells CAISESGLGVFF. CDR3 bases: TGTGCCATCAGTGAGTCGGGACTCGGGGTATTCTTC.